A single sample gave rise to the 7 T cell receptor beta chains below, sequenced in a study of blood T cell dynamics during melanoma immunotherapy (TCRdb year 2020). The library was obtained by the immunoSEQ multiplex PCR assay. This is the immuneACCESS table as TCRdb keeps it, with only in-frame sequences that have V and J called. A part of the clones is gone; compared with another copy, unresolved V genes explain less than half, and the rest is unexplained. The sample records some 11,000 clones, approximately 80% of which are singletons. The ten largest make up about 20% of the sample. The time point label on this specimen signifies: week 3, after first cycle of checkpoint inhibitor. This specimen consisted of blood, obtained from a patient treated with checkpoint blockade. Source of these receptors: a human donor with melanoma.

This clone was seen once. The V and J genes are TRBV7-3 and TRBJ2-1, with D hard to call. The length of the CDR3 is 15 residues. Germline lookup yields CDR1 SGHTA and CDR2 FQGTGA. The V gene lost 0 bases and the J gene lost 7 bases, with 13 bases spanning the gap. The CDR3 nucleotides read TGTGCCAGCAGCTTAACGAGTACGCAGGAAAATGAGCAGTTCTTC. Amino acids: CASSLTSTQENEQFF.

The V and J genes are TRBV11-2 and TRBJ2-7, with 8 bases that match TRBD2. The germline V gene has CDR1 SGHAT and CDR2 FQNNGV. With 4 bases clipped from V and 0 bases from J, the junction kept 8 bases outside the gene matches. The CDR3 sequence is 16 residues long. The CDR3 sequence is CASSSNGGGFSYEQYF. The CDR3 nucleotides read TGTGCCAGCAGCTCAAATGGCGGGGGGTTCTCCTACGAGCAGTACTTC.

The chain links TRBV5-1 to TRBJ1-3; 7 nucleotides agree with TRBD1. CDR1 SGHRS and CDR2 YFSETQ come from the germline V gene. The CDR3 extends over 15 amino acids. The junction had 6 bases not matched to a gene; V was cut back by 4 bases and J by 2 bases. The CDR3: CASSPLQGTGNTIYF. The CDR3 DNA follows: TGCGCCAGCAGCCCCTTACAGGGGACTGGAAACACCATATATTTT.

This CDR3 reads CASSPRTASNEQYV. For the CDR3, the DNA is TGTGCCAGCAGCCCCCGGACAGCTTCGAACGAGCAGTACGTC. The rearrangement uses TRBV7-9 and TRBJ2-7; maybe TRBD1 (6 bases). This CDR3 has 14 residues. The V end was cut by 5 bases, the J end by 5 bases, with 16 bases between. CDR1 and CDR2 (germline): SEHNR, FQNEAQ (reference sequence).

In DNA form, the CDR3 reads TGTGCCAGCAGTCCCGTGACAGGACTGGGCTACACCTTC. Translated, it gives CASSPVTGLGYTF. The chain combines TRBV6-4 with TRBJ1-2, with D tentatively TRBD1 (6 bases). The CDR3 is 13 amino acids. V was trimmed by 5 bases and J by 8 bases, leaving 15 bases between them. CDR1 MRHNA and CDR2 SNTAGT come from the germline V gene.

The chain combines TRBV27 with TRBJ1-1, with TRBD1 matching 9 bases. Germline V lookup: CDR1 MNHEY, CDR2 SMNVEV (reference sequence). This CDR3 region has 14 residues. The trim removed 6 bases at V and 3 bases at J, leaving 5 bases unmatched. The CDR3 region is CASRRDRGDTEAFF. The DNA for the CDR3 is TGTGCCAGCAGACGTGACAGGGGGGACACTGAAGCTTTCTTT.

The chain combines TRBV6-4 with TRBJ1-2, with D tentatively TRBD1 (5 bases). Germline V gene lookup returns CDR1 MRHNA and CDR2 SNTAGT. With 5 bases removed from V and 4 bases from J, the gap between germline ends came to 23 bases. The CDR3 runs 17 residues. CDR3 sequence (DNA): TGTGCCAGCAGTCAACAGGCTGGGGCGATCGCAGTCTATGGCTACACCTTC. Translation gives CASSQQAGAIAVYGYTF.